The 17 T cell receptor beta chains in this list originate from one sample, sequenced in a study of T cell changes during pregnancy in multiple sclerosis. Measured with immunoSEQ multiplex PCR; TCRdb has only the in-frame clones, and not every one. The sample contains tens of thousands of clones, 80% to 90% of which appear only once. Here the sequenced sample was peripheral blood, taken in the first trimester of pregnancy. The origin of the receptors is a female donor in good health, enrolled as a control in a pregnancy study.

The V gene is TRBV14, the J gene TRBJ2-1; 7 nucleotides agree with TRBD2. The CDR3 consists of 14 residues. Per the germline V gene, CDR1 is SGHDN and CDR2 is FVKESK. J lost 6 bases, V lost 2 bases, and 4 bases had no gene match. The CDR3 DNA reads as TGTGCCAGCAGCCAACTACTAGCGACCAATGAGCAGTTCTTC. Translation: CASSQLLATNEQFF.

This clone was observed a single time. The chain employs TRBV6-5 and TRBJ2-7; unclear D gene. Per the germline V gene, CDR1 is MNHEY and CDR2 is SVGAGI. This CDR3 comprises 14 residues. The germline V and J ends were trimmed by 3 bases and 5 bases, with 14 bases remaining between them. CDR3 in DNA: TGTGCCAGCAGTTATCGACGGTCGCTAGACGAGCAGTACTTC. It translates to CASSYRRSLDEQYF.

V is TRBV7-9 and J is TRBJ1-1; D perhaps matches TRBD1 (6 bases). V gave up 5 bases and J gave up 2 bases, with 9 bases separating them. Germline CDR1 SEHNR, CDR2 FQNEAQ (reference sequence). The CDR3 is made up of 13 amino acids. The CDR3 bases are TGTGCCAGCAGCCTGGACAGCAACACTGAAGCTTTCTTT. Translation gives CASSLDSNTEAFF.

This clone was picked up one time. The V gene is TRBV15, the J gene TRBJ2-2; the match to TRBD2 covers 8 bases. CDR1 and CDR2 (germline): LNHNV, YYDKDF (reference sequence). This CDR3 contains 15 residues. The V gene end was trimmed by 1 base and the J gene end by 7 bases; junction bases not matched to a gene: 5. In DNA form, the CDR3 reads TGTGCCACCAGCAGAGCGGGGGGGCGAGACGGGGAGCTGTTTTTT. Its translation is CATSRAGGRDGELFF.

This chain links TRBV19 with TRBJ2-5; a weak D match, TRBD2 (5 bases). V lost 1 base to trimming and J lost 5 bases, with 14 bases between them. The germline gives CDR1 LNHDA, CDR2 SQIVND (reference sequence). CDR3 length equals 15 residues. The CDR3 DNA sequence: TGTGCCAGTAGTATAGCGCACGGGGTTGGGGAGACCCAGTACTTC. Translating it yields CASSIAHGVGETQYF.

The V gene is TRBV16, the J gene TRBJ1-6; TRBD1 is a possible D gene (5 bases). Trimming removed 1 base from V and 11 bases from J, with 15 bases in between. Germline V gene sequence: CDR1 KGHSY, CDR2 FQNENV. This CDR3 contains 15 residues. The CDR3 DNA is TGTGCCAGCAGCCAATACCCAGGGCCTTCAGCACCCCTCCACTTT. It codes for CASSQYPGPSAPLHF. The full variable domain, rest sourced from reference TRBV16 and TRBJ1-6, is GEEVAQTPKHLVRGEGQKAKLYCAPIKGHSYVFWYQQVLKNEFKFLISFQNENVFDETGMPKERFSAKCLPNSPCSLEIQATKLEDSAVYFCASSQYPGPSAPLHFGNGTRLTVT.

The chain couples TRBV6-4 to TRBJ2-3, with TRBD1 matching 7 bases. The CDR3 covers 15 residues. Germline CDR1 MRHNA, CDR2 SNTAGT. With 3 bases clipped from V and 1 base from J, the junction kept 4 bases outside the gene matches. Here the CDR3 reads CASSEGQGGTDTQYF. Here the CDR3 DNA reads TGTGCCAGCAGTGAGGGGCAGGGGGGCACAGATACGCAGTATTTT.

V is TRBV18 and J is TRBJ1-1; the match to TRBD1 covers 9 bases. Germline trimming cut 6 bases from V and 1 base from J; bases unmatched to any gene: 3. Germline-derived CDR1 and CDR2 are KGHSH and LQKENI. CDR3 length equals 14 residues. The CDR3 spells CASSLDRGNTEAFF. DNA for the CDR3: TGTGCCAGCTCGCTGGACAGGGGGAACACTGAAGCTTTCTTT. The whole variable domain, filled in from reference TRBV18 and TRBJ1-1, reads NAGVMQNPRHLVRRRGQEARLRCSPMKGHSHVYWYRQLPEEGLKFMVYLQKENIIDESGMPKERFSAEFPKEGPSILRIQQVVRGDSAAYFCASSLDRGNTEAFFGQGTRLTVV.

The rearrangement links TRBV6-5 to TRBJ2-7; 11 nucleotides align to TRBD1. The CDR3 runs to 14 residues. Germline CDR1 MNHEY, CDR2 SVGAGI. J gave up 6 bases and V 7 bases, and 8 bases lay outside the gene matches. CDR3: CASTASGTGGEQYF. CDR3 DNA: TGTGCCAGCACCGCATCCGGGACAGGGGGCGAGCAGTACTTC.

This rearrangement joins TRBV14 to TRBJ1-2; 7 bases agree with TRBD1. V gave up 0 bases and J gave up 7 bases; unmatched junction bases: 8. Looked up from germline, CDR1 is SGHDN and CDR2 is FVKESK. This CDR3 region has 15 residues. The CDR3 loop is CASSQDHRGWFGYTF. The CDR3 DNA reads as TGTGCCAGCAGCCAAGATCACAGGGGTTGGTTTGGCTACACCTTC.

The V and J genes are TRBV7-8 and TRBJ1-2, with D tentatively TRBD1 (5 bases). Per germline, CDR1 SGHVS and CDR2 FQNEAQ. The V and J ends lost 6 bases and 3 bases respectively, with 23 bases between them. The CDR3 totals 17 residues. DNA for the CDR3: TGTGCCAGCAGTCTTAGAGGGACTACCCACTTGGACTATGGCTACACCTTC. Its protein product is CASSLRGTTHLDYGYTF.

The V and J genes are TRBV4-2 and TRBJ2-7, with D perhaps TRBD1 (6 bases). V was shortened by 0 bases and J by 7 bases, with 16 bases between the two germline ends. The CDR3 is 15 amino acids. Per the germline V gene, CDR1 is LGHNA and CDR2 is YNFKEQ. Written as DNA, the CDR3 is TGTGCCAGCAGCCAAGATGACGGACAGAGGTGGGAGCAGTACTTC. It is translated as CASSQDDGQRWEQYF.

The chain recombines TRBV4-1 with TRBJ2-2; TRBD1 agrees at 9 bases. The J segment lost 4 bases and the V segment lost 6 bases, leaving 12 bases of the junction unmatched. The CDR3 sequence is 17 residues long. Looked up from germline, CDR1 is MGHRA and CDR2 is YSYEKL. CDR3 coding DNA: TGCGCCAGCAGGCTTCCCTCCGGGACAGGGTCCACCGGGGAGCTGTTTTTT. Amino acid sequence: CASRLPSGTGSTGELFF.

This clone was recorded once. V usage is TRBV27 and J usage is TRBJ2-1; maybe TRBD2 (6 bases). Germline CDR1 and CDR2: MNHEY and SMNVEV (reference sequence). The CDR3 length is 12 residues. V lost 6 bases and J 8 bases, leaving 11 bases between the germline ends. CDR3: CASRYGGDEQFF. In DNA, the CDR3 is TGTGCCAGCAGATACGGGGGAGATGAGCAGTTCTTC.

This clone was counted once. V is TRBV2 and J is TRBJ1-3; 7 nucleotides match TRBD1. CDR1 SNHLY and CDR2 FYNNEI come from the germline V gene. The CDR3 totals 15 residues. The ends lost 6 bases at V and 0 bases at J; junction bases unmatched: 5. This chain's CDR3 is CASRRDSPSGNTIYF. The CDR3 DNA follows: TGTGCCAGCAGACGGGACAGTCCCTCTGGAAACACCATATATTTT. The full variable domain, in which reference TRBV2 and TRBJ1-3 provide the parts outside the CDR3, is EPEVTQTPSHQVTQMGQEVILRCVPISNHLYFYWYRQILGQKVEFLVSFYNNEISEKSEIFDDQFSVERPDGSNFTLKIRSTKLEDSAMYFCASRRDSPSGNTIYFGEGSWLTVV.

The rearrangement links TRBV2 to TRBJ1-2; 8 nucleotides line up with TRBD1. Per the germline V gene, CDR1 is SNHLY and CDR2 is FYNNEI. Unmatched junction bases numbered 8, after V lost 4 bases and J lost 4 bases. The CDR3 is made up of 15 amino acids. The CDR3 loop reads CASSAGTGSLYGYTF. The CDR3 DNA follows: TGTGCCAGCAGTGCCGGGACAGGAAGCCTCTATGGCTACACCTTC.

Worth noting for this clone: One junction end disagrees with the germline gene, perhaps due to a read error. This chain uses TRBV7-2 with TRBJ1-2, with TRBD1 as a possible D gene (5 bases). This CDR3 has 14 amino acids. Per germline, CDR1 SGHTA and CDR2 FQGNSA. CDR3 in DNA: TGTGCCAGCAGCCTAGCAGGGAGTAACTATGGCTACACCTTC. Amino acid sequence: CASSLAGSNYGYTF.